This T cell receptor beta chain was sequenced for a study of blood T cell repertoires in COVID-19. Looking at the study overall: The United States, Italy and Spain were the sources of the acute and convalescent COVID-19 samples. Sources were T cells, B-cell-depleted T cells, or PBMCs; the material itself was cDNA or gDNA.

Patients in Seattle were enrolled during active infection, then followed longitudinally. Original processing notes: Amplification of reference gene primers was used by the study to estimate nucleated cell counts. Only in-frame clones appear in the TCRdb table, and some are missing; sequencing was by immunoSEQ multiplex PCR. V and J calls and clone size follow that table, whereas D and trimming were derived from the DNA. This sample carries more than 150,000 clones, around nine tenths of them seen once, and the ten largest clones take approximately 12%. This CDR3 is 14 amino acids long. Germline assignment: CDR1 LNHDA and CDR2 SQIVND (reference sequence). Trimming removed 7 bases at V and 3 bases at J, with 13 bases between.

The rearrangement links TRBV19 to TRBJ1-5; maybe TRBD1 (5 bases). The receptor comes from a woman aged 70-85 years with COVID-19, enrolled during active disease. The sample comprised peripheral blood. This CDR3 reads CASNAGPINQPQHF. CDR3 sequence (DNA): TGTGCCAGTAATGCAGGGCCTATCAATCAGCCCCAGCATTTT.